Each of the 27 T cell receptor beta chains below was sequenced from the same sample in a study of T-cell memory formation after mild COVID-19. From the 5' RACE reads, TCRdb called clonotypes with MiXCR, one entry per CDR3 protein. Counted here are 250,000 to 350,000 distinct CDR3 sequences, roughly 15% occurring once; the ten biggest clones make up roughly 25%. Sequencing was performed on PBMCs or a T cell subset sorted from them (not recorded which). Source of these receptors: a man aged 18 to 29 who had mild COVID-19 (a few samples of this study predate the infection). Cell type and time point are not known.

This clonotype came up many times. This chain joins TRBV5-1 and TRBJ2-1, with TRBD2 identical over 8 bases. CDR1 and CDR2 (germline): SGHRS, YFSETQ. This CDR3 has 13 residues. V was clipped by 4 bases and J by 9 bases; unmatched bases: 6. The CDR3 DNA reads TGCGCCAGCAGCGTGACTAGCGTCCGTGAGCAGTTCTTC. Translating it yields CASSVTSVREQFF.

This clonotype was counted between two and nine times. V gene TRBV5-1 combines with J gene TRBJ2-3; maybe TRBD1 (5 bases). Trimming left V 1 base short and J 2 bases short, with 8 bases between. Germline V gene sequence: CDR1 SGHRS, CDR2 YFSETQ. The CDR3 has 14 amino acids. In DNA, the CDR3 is TGCGCCAGCAGCTTGTTCAGGGACACAGATACGCAGTATTTT. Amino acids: CASSLFRDTDTQYF.

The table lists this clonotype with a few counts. CDR3 amino acids: CASSPSQRGTGEQYV. The CDR3 DNA reads as TGTGCCAGCAGCCCCAGTCAGCGGGGGACGGGCGAGCAGTACGTC. The chain links TRBV7-8 to TRBJ2-7; 8 bases align to TRBD2. The ends lost 5 bases at V and 6 bases at J; junction bases unmatched: 12. This CDR3 comprises 15 residues. In germline, CDR1 is SGHVS, CDR2 FQNEAQ.

In nucleotides, the CDR3 is TGTGCCAGCAGCTCGGACGGACGTGAAGCTTTCTTT. Translated: CASSSDGREAFF. The rearrangement joins TRBV7-2 to TRBJ1-1; D gene uncertain. The V end lost 4 bases, the J end lost 7 bases, and 10 bases lay between the germline ends. In germline, CDR1 is SGHTA, CDR2 FQGNSA. The CDR3 contains 12 residues.

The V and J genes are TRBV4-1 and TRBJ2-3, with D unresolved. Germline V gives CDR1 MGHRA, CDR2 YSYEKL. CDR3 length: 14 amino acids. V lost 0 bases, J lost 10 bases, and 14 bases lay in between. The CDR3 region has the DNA TGCGCCAGCAGCCAAGATCGATGGGTCGCGGCGCAGTATTTT. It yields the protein CASSQDRWVAAQYF.

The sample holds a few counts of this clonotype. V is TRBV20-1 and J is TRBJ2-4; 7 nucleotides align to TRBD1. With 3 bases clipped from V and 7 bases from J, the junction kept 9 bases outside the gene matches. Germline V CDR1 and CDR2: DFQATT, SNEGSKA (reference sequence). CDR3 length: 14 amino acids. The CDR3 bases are TGCAGTGCTAGGCCTGACAGGGCTAGGAACATTCAGTACTTC. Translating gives CSARPDRARNIQYF.

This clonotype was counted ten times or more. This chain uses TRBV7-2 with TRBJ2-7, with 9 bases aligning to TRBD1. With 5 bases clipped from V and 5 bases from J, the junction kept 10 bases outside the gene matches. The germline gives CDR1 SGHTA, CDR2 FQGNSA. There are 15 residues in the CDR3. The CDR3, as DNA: TGTGCCAGCAGCCCGCGGGACAGGGTGGACAACGAGCAGTACTTC. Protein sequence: CASSPRDRVDNEQYF.

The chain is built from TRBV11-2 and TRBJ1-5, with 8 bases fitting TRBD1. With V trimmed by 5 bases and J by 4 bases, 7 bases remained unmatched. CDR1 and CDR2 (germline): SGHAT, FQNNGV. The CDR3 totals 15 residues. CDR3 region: CASSIDQGANQPQHF. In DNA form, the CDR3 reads TGTGCCAGCAGCATCGACCAGGGGGCTAATCAGCCCCAGCATTTT.

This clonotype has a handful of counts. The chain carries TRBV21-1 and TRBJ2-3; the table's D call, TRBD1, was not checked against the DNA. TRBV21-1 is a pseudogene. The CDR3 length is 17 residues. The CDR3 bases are TGTGCCAACTTTCCCCCGCAATTGGGGGGCTCCACAGATACGCAGTATTTT. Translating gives CANFPPQLGGSTDTQYF.

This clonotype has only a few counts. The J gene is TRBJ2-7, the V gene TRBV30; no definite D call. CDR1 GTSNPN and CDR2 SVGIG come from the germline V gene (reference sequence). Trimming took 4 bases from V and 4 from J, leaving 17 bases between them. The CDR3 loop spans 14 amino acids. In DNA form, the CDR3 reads TGTGCCTGGACCGCAAGGGCCCCAGGTTACGAGCAGTACTTC. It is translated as CAWTARAPGYEQYF.

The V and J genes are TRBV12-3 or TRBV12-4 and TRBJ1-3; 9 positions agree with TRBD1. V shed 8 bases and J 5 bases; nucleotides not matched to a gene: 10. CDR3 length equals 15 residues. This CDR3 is CASGTGKSQRNTIYF. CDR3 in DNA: TGTGCCAGCGGGACAGGGAAAAGCCAGCGAAACACCATATATTTT.

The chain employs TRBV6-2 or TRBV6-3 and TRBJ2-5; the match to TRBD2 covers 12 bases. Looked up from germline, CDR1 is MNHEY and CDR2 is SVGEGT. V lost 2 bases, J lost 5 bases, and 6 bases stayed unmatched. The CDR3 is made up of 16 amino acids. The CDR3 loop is CASSYGLAGFRETQYF. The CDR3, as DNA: TGTGCCAGCAGTTACGGACTAGCGGGGTTTCGGGAGACCCAGTACTTC.

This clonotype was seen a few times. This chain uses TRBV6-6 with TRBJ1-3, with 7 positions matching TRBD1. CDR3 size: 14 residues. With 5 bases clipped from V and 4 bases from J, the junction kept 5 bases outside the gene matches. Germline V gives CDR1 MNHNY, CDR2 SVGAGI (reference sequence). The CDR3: CASSHRQGGNTIYF. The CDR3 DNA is TGTGCCAGCAGTCACCGACAGGGAGGAAACACCATATATTTT.

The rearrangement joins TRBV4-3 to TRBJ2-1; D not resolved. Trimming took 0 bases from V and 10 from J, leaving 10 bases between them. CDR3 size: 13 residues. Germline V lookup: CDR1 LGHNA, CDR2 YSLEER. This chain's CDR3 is CASSQDRAGEQFF. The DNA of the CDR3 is TGCGCCAGCAGCCAAGATCGCGCCGGGGAGCAGTTCTTC.

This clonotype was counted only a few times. CDR3 nucleotides: TGTGCCAGCAGCTTAGTGGGACAAGACTCCACAGATACGCAGTATTTT. Translation: CASSLVGQDSTDTQYF. This chain connects TRBV7-3 to TRBJ2-3; D may be TRBD1 (6 bases). Trimming left V 2 bases short and J 2 bases short, with 14 bases between. The CDR3 contains 16 residues. Germline assignment: CDR1 SGHTA and CDR2 FQGTGA.

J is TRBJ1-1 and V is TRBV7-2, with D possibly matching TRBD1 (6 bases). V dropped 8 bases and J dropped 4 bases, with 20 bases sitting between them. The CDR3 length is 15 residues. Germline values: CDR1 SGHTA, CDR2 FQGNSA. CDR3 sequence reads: CASRSTGLSGTEAFF. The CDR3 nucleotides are TGTGCCAGCCGATCTACAGGGTTAAGTGGCACTGAAGCTTTCTTT.

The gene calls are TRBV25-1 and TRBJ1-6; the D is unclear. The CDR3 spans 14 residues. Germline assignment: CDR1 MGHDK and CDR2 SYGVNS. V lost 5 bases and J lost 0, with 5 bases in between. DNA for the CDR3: TGTGCCAGCAGTACGTACTCCTATAATTCACCCCTCCACTTT. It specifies CASSTYSYNSPLHF.

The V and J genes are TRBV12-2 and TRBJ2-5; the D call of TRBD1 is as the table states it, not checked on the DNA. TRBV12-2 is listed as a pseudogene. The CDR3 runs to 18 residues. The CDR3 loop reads CASRSHLGAGTAQETQYF. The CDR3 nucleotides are TGTGCAAGTCGCTCCCACCTGGGAGCCGGGACAGCCCAAGAGACCCAGTACTTC.

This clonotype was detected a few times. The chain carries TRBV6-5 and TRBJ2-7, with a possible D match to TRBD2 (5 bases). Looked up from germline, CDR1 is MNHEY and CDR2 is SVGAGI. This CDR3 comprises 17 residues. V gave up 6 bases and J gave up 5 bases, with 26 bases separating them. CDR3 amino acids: CASSPNPGPKGGNEQYF. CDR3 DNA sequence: TGTGCCAGCAGCCCCAACCCCGGGCCTAAAGGAGGAAACGAGCAGTACTTC.

The CDR3 sequence is CASSLESGLPPDTQYF. CDR3 DNA sequence: TGTGCCAGCAGCTTAGAGTCAGGACTCCCGCCAGATACGCAGTATTTT. The V and J genes are TRBV7-2 and TRBJ2-3; perhaps TRBD2 as D (5 bases). The CDR3 totals 16 residues. The V gene's germline CDR1 is SGHTA and CDR2 FQGNSA. V lost 1 base to trimming and J lost 4 bases, with 15 bases between them.

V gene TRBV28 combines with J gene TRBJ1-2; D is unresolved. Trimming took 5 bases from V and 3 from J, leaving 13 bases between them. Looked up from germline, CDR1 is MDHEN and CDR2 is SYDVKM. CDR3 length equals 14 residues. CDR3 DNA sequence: TGTGCCAGCAGTCGCCTCCTAGGGCACTATGGCTACACCTTC. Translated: CASSRLLGHYGYTF.

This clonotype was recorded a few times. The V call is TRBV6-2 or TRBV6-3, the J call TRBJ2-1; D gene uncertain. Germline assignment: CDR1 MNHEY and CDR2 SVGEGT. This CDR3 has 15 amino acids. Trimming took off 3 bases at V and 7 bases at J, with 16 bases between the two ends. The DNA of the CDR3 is TGTGCCAGCAGTTATGGGTTCTCGGCGAGGAATGAGCAGTTCTTC. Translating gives CASSYGFSARNEQFF.

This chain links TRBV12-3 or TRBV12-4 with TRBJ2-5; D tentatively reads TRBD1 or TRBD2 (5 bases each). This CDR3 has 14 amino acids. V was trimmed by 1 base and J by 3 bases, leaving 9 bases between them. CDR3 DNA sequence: TGTGCCAGCAGTTTAGTGCAGGGAGAAGAGACCCAGTACTTC. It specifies CASSLVQGEETQYF.

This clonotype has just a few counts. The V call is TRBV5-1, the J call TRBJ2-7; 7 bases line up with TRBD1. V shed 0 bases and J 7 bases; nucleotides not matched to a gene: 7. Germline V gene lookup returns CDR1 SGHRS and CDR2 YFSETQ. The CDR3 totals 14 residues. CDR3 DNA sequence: TGCGCCAGCAGCTTGGCGGGACAGACCGGGGAGCAGTACTTC. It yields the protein CASSLAGQTGEQYF.

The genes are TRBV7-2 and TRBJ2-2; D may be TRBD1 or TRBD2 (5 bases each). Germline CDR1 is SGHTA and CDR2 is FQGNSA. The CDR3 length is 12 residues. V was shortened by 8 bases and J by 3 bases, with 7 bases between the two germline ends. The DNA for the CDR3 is TGTGCCAGCGGGGGTTACACCGGGGAGCTGTTTTTT. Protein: CASGGYTGELFF. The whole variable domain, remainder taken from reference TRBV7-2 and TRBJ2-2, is GAGVSQSPSNKVTEKGKDVELRCDPISGHTALYWYRQSLGQGLEFLIYFQGNSAPDKSGLPSDRFSAERTGGSVSTLTIQRTQQEDSAVYLCASGGYTGELFFGEGSRLTVL.

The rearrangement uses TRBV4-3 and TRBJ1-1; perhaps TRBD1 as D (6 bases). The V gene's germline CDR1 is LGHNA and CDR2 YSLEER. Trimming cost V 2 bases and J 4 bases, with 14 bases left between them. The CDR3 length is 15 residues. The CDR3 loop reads CASSQLLGGTTEAFF. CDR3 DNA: TGCGCCAGCAGCCAACTATTAGGGGGGACCACTGAAGCTTTCTTT.

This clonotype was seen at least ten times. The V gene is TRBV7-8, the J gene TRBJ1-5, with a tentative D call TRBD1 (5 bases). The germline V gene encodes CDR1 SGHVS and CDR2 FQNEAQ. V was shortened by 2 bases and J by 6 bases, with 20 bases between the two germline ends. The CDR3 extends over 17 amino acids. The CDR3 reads CASSLIHQGRRFQPQHF. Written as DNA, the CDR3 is TGTGCCAGCAGCTTAATTCACCAGGGTAGACGTTTTCAGCCCCAGCATTTT.